Each of the 27 T cell receptor beta chains below was sequenced from the same sample in a study of cytomegalovirus exposure and HLA in healthy donors (dated by TCRdb to the late 2010s). To prepare the library, the immunoSEQ multiplex PCR assay was applied. This immuneACCESS table, as held by TCRdb, lists in-frame sequences with V and J called but not all clones. Of the missing ones, under half trace to an unresolved V gene in checked studies; the others have no known cause. This sample has 300,000 or so clones in its table, and roughly 87% of those were observed once. The biggest ten clones account for around 0.88% of the sample. Sequences were obtained from PBMCs. The receptors were gathered from a man in his thirties or forties in good health and CMV-seronegative.

This clone was counted a few times. CDR3 region: CAWSRVTGGNYGYTF. CDR3 coding DNA: TGTGCCTGGAGTCGAGTGACAGGGGGTAACTATGGCTACACCTTC. The V gene is TRBV30, the J gene TRBJ1-2; 9 nucleotides match TRBD1. Germline V gene data show CDR1 as GTSNPN and CDR2 as SVGIG (reference sequence). Trimming at V came to 2 bases and at J to 1 base, leaving 5 bases not matched to a gene. The CDR3 runs 15 residues.

The chain employs TRBV6-5 and TRBJ2-7; D uncertain. Trimming removed 5 bases at V and 2 bases at J, with 10 bases between. Germline V gene sequence: CDR1 MNHEY, CDR2 SVGAGI. This CDR3 region has 13 residues. CDR3 sequence: CASSDNPTYEQYF. In nucleotides, the CDR3 is TGTGCCAGCAGTGACAATCCGACCTACGAGCAGTACTTC.

J is TRBJ2-7 and V is TRBV9; 10 bases are a match to TRBD2. Germline values: CDR1 SGDLS, CDR2 YYNGEE. The CDR3 is 13 amino acids. Losses at the gene ends were 4 bases for V and 2 bases for J; bases not matched to a gene: 0. The CDR3 coding sequence is TGTGCCAGCAGCCTAGCGGGGGCCTACGAGCAGTACTTC. This translates into CASSLAGAYEQYF.

The CDR3 DNA reads TGCAGTGTTACAGGGGGGGAGACCCAGTACTTC. This sequence encodes CSVTGGETQYF. The chain carries TRBV20-1 and TRBJ2-5; 8 nucleotides line up with TRBD1. Per the germline V gene, CDR1 is DFQATT and CDR2 is SNEGSKA (reference sequence). The CDR3 is 11 residues long. Trimming removed 7 bases from V and 5 bases from J; junction bases left unmatched: 3.

CDR3 sequence reads: CASSLTGVNTGELFF. The CDR3 DNA follows: TGTGCCAGCAGCTTAACGGGGGTGAACACCGGGGAGCTGTTTTTT. The rearrangement uses TRBV11-2 and TRBJ2-2, with D perhaps matching TRBD2 (6 bases). Looked up from germline, CDR1 is SGHAT and CDR2 is FQNNGV. This CDR3 comprises 15 residues. The germline V and J ends were trimmed by 2 bases and 1 base, with 8 bases remaining between them.

CDR3 nucleotides: TGCGCCAGCAGCTATAACACGGGGGATGAAAAACTGTTTTTT. This sequence encodes CASSYNTGDEKLFF. This chain uses TRBV5-1 with TRBJ1-4; D is possibly TRBD1 (5 bases). There are 14 residues in the CDR3. The V gene lost 3 bases and the J gene lost 6 bases, with 12 bases spanning the gap. Germline loops: CDR1 SGHRS, CDR2 YFSETQ.

The V and J genes are TRBV27 and TRBJ2-7, with TRBD1 matching over 7 bases. Trimming cost V 9 bases and J 2 bases; bases outside gene matches: 4. Germline lookup yields CDR1 MNHEY and CDR2 SMNVEV (reference sequence). The CDR3 consists of 12 residues. The CDR3 DNA reads as TGTGCCAGTGGACAGGAGGCCTACGAGCAGTACTTC. It translates to CASGQEAYEQYF.

The chain uses TRBV7-7 and TRBJ2-5, with TRBD2 matching 9 bases. The CDR3 runs to 15 residues. V shed 3 bases, J shed 5 bases, and the junction held 7 bases outside the gene matches. The germline V gene has CDR1 SSHAT and CDR2 FNYEAQ (reference sequence). CDR3 in DNA: TGTGCCAGCAGCTTCCGAGCGGGGGGTCAGGAGACCCAGTACTTC. As protein: CASSFRAGGQETQYF.

In the case of this clone: The sample has other DNA sequences that encode this CDR3 too. V and J are TRBV9 and TRBJ2-3; D not certain. CDR3 length: 14 residues. Germline CDR1 SGDLS, CDR2 YYNGEE. V shed 0 bases and J shed 3 bases, with 8 bases lying between them. The chain's CDR3 is CASSVAIGTDTQYF. Here the CDR3 DNA reads TGTGCCAGCAGCGTAGCTATCGGGACAGATACGCAGTATTTT. Based on the CDR3 plus reference TRBV9 and TRBJ2-3, the full variable domain is DSGVTQTPKHLITATGQRVTLRCSPRSGDLSVYWYQQSLDQGLQFLIQYYNGEERAKGNILERFSAQQFPDLHSELNLSSLELGDSALYFCASSVAIGTDTQYFGPGTRLTVL.

V and J are TRBV7-9 and TRBJ1-6; 10 nucleotides match TRBD1. Germline V gene sequence: CDR1 SEHNR, CDR2 FQNEAQ (reference sequence). The CDR3 has 16 residues. V lost 4 bases, J lost 4 bases, and 4 bases stayed unmatched. The DNA for the CDR3 is TGTGCCAGCAGCTCAGCGGACAGGGGGTATAATTCACCCCTCCACTTT. Translated: CASSSADRGYNSPLHF.

The V call is TRBV11-2, the J call TRBJ1-3, with D unclear. CDR3 size: 13 residues. The ends were cut back, 6 bases at V and 4 bases at J, with 10 bases in the middle. Germline V gene lookup returns CDR1 SGHAT and CDR2 FQNNGV. The CDR3 DNA is TGTGCCAGCAGTCCCATCCCCGGAAACACCATATATTTT. It yields the protein CASSPIPGNTIYF. Using reference TRBV11-2 and TRBJ1-3 for the parts outside the CDR3, the full variable domain is EAGVAQSPRYKIIEKRQSVAFWCNPISGHATLYWYQQILGQGPKLLIQFQNNGVVDDSQLPKDRFSAERLKGVDSTLKIQPAKLEDSAVYLCASSPIPGNTIYFGEGSWLTVV.

This clone was found once. The chain employs TRBV2 and TRBJ2-6; TRBD1 matches 7 bases. The length of the CDR3 is 18 residues. Germline values: CDR1 SNHLY, CDR2 FYNNEI. V dropped 2 bases and J dropped 0; count of bases not matched to a gene: 7. CDR3 coding DNA: TGTGCCAGCAGTGAATGGGTGACAGGGCCCTCTGGGGCCAACGTCCTGACTTTC. This sequence encodes CASSEWVTGPSGANVLTF. Together with reference TRBV2 and TRBJ2-6, the CDR3 gives the full variable domain: EPEVTQTPSHQVTQMGQEVILRCVPISNHLYFYWYRQILGQKVEFLVSFYNNEISEKSEIFDDQFSVERPDGSNFTLKIRSTKLEDSAMYFCASSEWVTGPSGANVLTFGAGSRLTVL.

The CDR3 protein is CASSSIGYTF. The CDR3 DNA follows: TGTGCCAGCAGTTCTATTGGCTACACCTTC. This chain links TRBV7-9 with TRBJ1-2; D unclear. The V and J ends lost 6 bases and 7 bases respectively, with 6 bases between them. The CDR3 runs 10 residues. Germline CDR1 reads SEHNR; CDR2 reads FQNEAQ (reference sequence).

This clone came up a few times. The rearrangement joins TRBV4-2 to TRBJ1-3; the D is unclear. Germline CDR1 LGHNA, CDR2 YNFKEQ. The CDR3 sequence is 17 residues long. V was pared by 0 bases and J by 1 base, with 13 bases between. The CDR3 spells CASSQDLRGLSGNTIYF. The CDR3 region has the DNA TGTGCCAGCAGCCAAGATCTAAGAGGGCTTTCTGGAAACACCATATATTTT.

J is TRBJ2-1 and V is TRBV19; the match to TRBD1 covers 10 bases. CDR1 LNHDA and CDR2 SQIVND come from the germline V gene (reference sequence). V gave up 3 bases and J gave up 4 bases; unmatched junction bases: 6. The CDR3 covers 16 residues. The CDR3 reads CASSIAGTGVYNEQFF. In nucleotides, the CDR3 is TGTGCCAGTAGTATCGCCGGGACAGGGGTATACAATGAGCAGTTCTTC.

This chain joins TRBV5-5 and TRBJ1-1; D call uncertain. Per the germline V gene, CDR1 is SGHKS and CDR2 is YYEKEE (reference sequence). V was trimmed by 1 base and J by 7 bases, leaving 8 bases between them. The CDR3 consists of 12 residues. CDR3 region: CASSLLSVEAFF. CDR3 sequence (DNA): TGTGCCAGCAGCTTGCTTTCGGTTGAAGCTTTCTTT.

The CDR3 loop is CSVEAGLSGGKQYF. CDR3 DNA sequence: TGCAGCGTTGAAGCGGGTTTGTCAGGGGGCAAGCAGTACTTC. This rearrangement joins TRBV29-1 to TRBJ2-7; 8 nucleotides agree with TRBD1. Germline values: CDR1 SQVTM, CDR2 ANQGSEA. The ends lost 1 base at V and 8 bases at J; junction bases unmatched: 10. The CDR3 consists of 14 residues.

The chain joins TRBV9 to TRBJ2-3; 12 positions match TRBD2. Germline trimming cut 0 bases from V and 3 bases from J; bases unmatched to any gene: 5. Per the germline V gene, CDR1 is SGDLS and CDR2 is YYNGEE. This CDR3 comprises 17 residues. CDR3 amino acids: CASSVGALAGGTDTQYF. The CDR3, as DNA: TGTGCCAGCAGCGTAGGAGCGCTAGCGGGGGGGACAGATACGCAGTATTTT. The full variable domain, with the rest looked up from reference TRBV9 and TRBJ2-3, is DSGVTQTPKHLITATGQRVTLRCSPRSGDLSVYWYQQSLDQGLQFLIQYYNGEERAKGNILERFSAQQFPDLHSELNLSSLELGDSALYFCASSVGALAGGTDTQYFGPGTRLTVL.

The chain links TRBV30 to TRBJ1-5; TRBD1 matches at 11 bases. Germline CDR1 GTSNPN, CDR2 SVGIG (reference sequence). The CDR3 has 13 amino acids. Unmatched junction bases numbered 3, after V lost 5 bases and J lost 6 bases. The chain's CDR3 is CAWGQGAFQPQHF. CDR3 DNA: TGTGCCTGGGGACAGGGGGCTTTTCAGCCCCAGCATTTT.

The gene calls are TRBV7-9 and TRBJ2-7; 8 bases agree with TRBD2. Germline V gene lookup returns CDR1 SEHNR and CDR2 FQNEAQ (reference sequence). The V and J ends lost 5 bases and 6 bases, in that order; junction bases with no gene match: 12. The CDR3 runs 15 residues. The CDR3 DNA sequence: TGTGCCAGCAGCCCGCCGGCGGGGGGCCCCAGCGAGCAGTACTTC. It codes for CASSPPAGGPSEQYF.

This clone was seen repeatedly, ten times or more. The chain combines TRBV9 with TRBJ2-2; 8 nucleotides line up with TRBD2. The CDR3 totals 17 residues. V trimming: 4 bases; J trimming: 4 bases; junction bases outside the gene matches: 12. From germline, CDR1 is SGDLS and CDR2 YYNGEE. The DNA for the CDR3 is TGTGCCAGCAGCCCCCAATCAGCGGGGGCGATCACCGGGGAGCTGTTTTTT. This translates into CASSPQSAGAITGELFF.

The V gene is TRBV5-1, the J gene TRBJ2-5; 16 positions match TRBD2. This CDR3 has 18 residues. Trimming took 4 bases from V and 2 from J; bases not matched to a gene: 8. Germline V lookup: CDR1 SGHRS, CDR2 YFSETQ. The chain's CDR3 is CASSRGTSGGARQETQYF. For the CDR3, the DNA is TGCGCCAGCAGCAGAGGGACTAGCGGGGGGGCACGGCAAGAGACCCAGTACTTC.

V is TRBV7-9 and J is TRBJ2-7; the match to TRBD1 covers 8 bases. Germline V gives CDR1 SEHNR, CDR2 FQNEAQ (reference sequence). V lost 2 bases, J lost 4 bases, and 7 bases stayed unmatched. CDR3 length: 15 amino acids. The CDR3 sequence: CASSLFGQGRYEQYF. CDR3 in DNA: TGTGCCAGCAGCTTATTTGGACAGGGAAGATACGAGCAGTACTTC.

This rearrangement joins TRBV7-9 to TRBJ2-1; TRBD1 might be the D (5 bases). The V gene's germline CDR1 is SEHNR and CDR2 FQNEAQ (reference sequence). Trimming removed 5 bases from V and 5 bases from J, with 13 bases in between. The CDR3 has 14 residues. The CDR3 here is CASSTRDGHNEQFF. CDR3 DNA: TGTGCCAGCAGCACCAGGGATGGCCACAATGAGCAGTTCTTC. The complete variable domain, with remaining parts taken from reference TRBV7-9 and TRBJ2-1, reads DTGVSQNPRHKITKRGQNVTFRCDPISEHNRLYWYRQTLGQGPEFLTYFQNEAQLEKSRLLSDRFSAERPKGSFSTLEIQRTEQGDSAMYLCASSTRDGHNEQFFGPGTRLTVL.

The V call is TRBV6-5, the J call TRBJ2-2, with 7 nucleotides matching TRBD1. From germline, CDR1 is MNHEY and CDR2 SVGAGI. With 8 bases clipped from V and 4 bases from J, the junction kept 10 bases outside the gene matches. CDR3 length equals 15 residues. The CDR3 nucleotides read TGTGCCAGCCGAGCCGGACAGGCTTTCACCGGGGAGCTGTTTTTT. It specifies CASRAGQAFTGELFF.

This clone was recorded once. V gene TRBV19 combines with J gene TRBJ2-7, with D possibly being TRBD2 (6 bases). The CDR3 is 16 residues long. Deletions cut 0 bases from V and 0 bases from J, with 12 bases between. Germline CDR1 and CDR2: LNHDA and SQIVND (reference sequence). The CDR3 protein is CASSIEAGLLSYEQYF. The CDR3 DNA reads as TGTGCCAGTAGTATAGAGGCGGGACTGCTCTCCTACGAGCAGTACTTC.

V usage is TRBV9 and J usage is TRBJ2-7; 7 bases are a match to TRBD1. With V trimmed by 4 bases and J by 5 bases, 12 bases remained unmatched. The germline V gene has CDR1 SGDLS and CDR2 YYNGEE. This CDR3 region has 15 residues. This CDR3 reads CASSPQTGVRHEQYF. The CDR3 nucleotides are TGTGCCAGCAGCCCCCAAACAGGGGTTCGACACGAGCAGTACTTC.